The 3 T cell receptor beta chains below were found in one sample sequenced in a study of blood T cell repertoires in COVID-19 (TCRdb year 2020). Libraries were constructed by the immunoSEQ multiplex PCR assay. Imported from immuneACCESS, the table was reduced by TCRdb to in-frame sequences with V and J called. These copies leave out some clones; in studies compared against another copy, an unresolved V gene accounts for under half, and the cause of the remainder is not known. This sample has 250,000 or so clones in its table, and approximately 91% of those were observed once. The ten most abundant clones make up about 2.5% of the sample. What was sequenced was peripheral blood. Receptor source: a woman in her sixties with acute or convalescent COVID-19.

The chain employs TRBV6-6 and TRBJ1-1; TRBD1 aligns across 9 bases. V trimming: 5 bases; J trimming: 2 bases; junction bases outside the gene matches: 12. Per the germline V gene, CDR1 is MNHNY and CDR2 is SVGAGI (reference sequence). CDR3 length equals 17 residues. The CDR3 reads CASSPLGQGPLNTEAFF. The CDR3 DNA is TGTGCCAGCAGTCCTCTGGGACAGGGCCCTCTTAACACTGAAGCTTTCTTT.

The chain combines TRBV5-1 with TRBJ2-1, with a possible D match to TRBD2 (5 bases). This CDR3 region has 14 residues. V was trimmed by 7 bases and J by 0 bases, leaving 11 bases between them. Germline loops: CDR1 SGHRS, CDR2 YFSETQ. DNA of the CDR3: TGCGCCAGCGCCAGCGGTGGCTCCTACAATGAGCAGTTCTTC. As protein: CASASGGSYNEQFF.

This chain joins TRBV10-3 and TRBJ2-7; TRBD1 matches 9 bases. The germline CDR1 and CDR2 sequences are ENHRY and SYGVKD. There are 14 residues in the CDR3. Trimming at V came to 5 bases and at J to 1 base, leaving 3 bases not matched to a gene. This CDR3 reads CAISPDRGSYEQYF. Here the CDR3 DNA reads TGTGCCATCAGTCCGGACAGGGGTTCCTACGAGCAGTACTTC.